Presented here are 5 T cell receptor beta chains from one specimen sequenced in a study of graft-versus-host responses after intestinal transplantation. These receptors' targets are unknown. Clones were read by immunoSEQ multiplex PCR, and TCRdb kept only the in-frame ones, dropping some. The sample has tens of thousands of clones; roughly 91% are singletons. The source was unstimulated CD4+ T cells sorted from spleen or lymph node cells, collected before intestinal transplant. Receptors originate from a human donor who received an intestinal transplant.

The chain has TRBV19 and TRBJ2-5; 11 nucleotides line up with TRBD1. Germline CDR1 LNHDA, CDR2 SQIVND (reference sequence). This CDR3 has 15 amino acids. Trimming at V came to 9 bases and at J to 2 bases, leaving 8 bases not matched to a gene. CDR3 sequence reads: CASHPGDRGQETQYF. CDR3 DNA: TGTGCCAGCCACCCCGGGGACAGGGGGCAAGAGACCCAGTACTTC.

This clone was seen once. V usage is TRBV6-6 and J usage is TRBJ1-1, with 9 bases matching TRBD1. V shed 6 bases, J shed 0 bases, and the junction held 2 bases outside the gene matches. Germline CDR1 MNHNY, CDR2 SVGAGI (reference sequence). The CDR3 sequence is 14 residues long. The CDR3 sequence: CASSGTGMNTEAFF. In DNA, the CDR3 is TGTGCCAGCAGCGGGACAGGGATGAACACTGAAGCTTTCTTT.

The chain's CDR3 is CASSDRGKNYGYTF. Here the CDR3 DNA reads TGTGCCAGCAGCGACAGGGGGAAGAACTATGGCTACACCTTC. This chain connects TRBV6-5 to TRBJ1-2, with TRBD1 matching 9 bases. Germline V gene sequence: CDR1 MNHEY, CDR2 SVGAGI. This CDR3 is 14 amino acids long. V trimming: 6 bases; J trimming: 2 bases; junction bases outside the gene matches: 4.

The rearrangement joins TRBV6-5 to TRBJ1-6; unclear D gene. The CDR3 runs to 16 residues. V was trimmed by 0 bases and J by 9 bases, leaving 15 bases between them. The germline gives CDR1 MNHEY, CDR2 SVGAGI. CDR3 protein: CASSYSTEVRGSPLHF. The CDR3 DNA is TGTGCCAGCAGTTACTCGACGGAGGTACGGGGTTCACCCCTCCACTTT.

This clone was seen only once. The chain employs TRBV4-1 and TRBJ2-5; 10 bases match TRBD2. Per germline, CDR1 MGHRA and CDR2 YSYEKL. With 10 bases clipped from V and 3 bases from J, the junction kept 5 bases outside the gene matches. This CDR3 region has 13 residues. The CDR3 region has the DNA TGCGCCACTTCCGGGACTAGCGAAGAGACCCAGTACTTC. It translates to CATSGTSEETQYF.